This TCR beta chain derives from a study of control samples from healthy donors and cancer patients. Clones were sequenced by immunoSEQ multiplex PCR, and TCRdb holds only the in-frame ones, with some missing. Among about 60,000 clones listed, roughly 95% were seen once. V lost 5 bases and J 7 bases, leaving 14 bases between the germline ends. CDR1 and CDR2 from the germline V gene are SGHVS and FQNEAQ. This CDR3 spans 13 amino acids. The specimen sequenced was blood. This receptor was taken from a woman aged 18 to 35 in good health. The chain links TRBV7-8 to TRBJ1-1, with a weak D call TRBD1 (5 bases). The CDR3 here is CASSRGKKDEAFF. The DNA of the CDR3 is TGTGCCAGCAGCCGGGGCAAAAAAGATGAAGCTTTCTTT.